This T cell receptor beta chain was sequenced for a study of T cell responses to AZD1222 COVID-19 vaccine. This clone was detected only once. The protocol was immunoSEQ multiplex PCR, while the TCRdb copy is restricted to in-frame clones and leaves out a portion. The sample has about 150,000 clones, roughly nine tenths seen once. Trimming took off 7 bases at V and 5 bases at J, with 16 bases between the two ends. This CDR3 region has 14 residues. Germline CDR1 and CDR2: LNHDA and SQIVND (reference sequence). The material sequenced was peripheral blood, taken on day 0 of MenACWY control vaccination. This sequence was found in an adult in good health. This sequence joins TRBV19 and TRBJ2-3, with D perhaps matching TRBD1 (6 bases). The CDR3 DNA reads TGTGCCAGTACCAGGACAGCACGACGAGATACGCAGTATTTT. It specifies CASTRTARRDTQYF.